These 8 T cell receptor beta chains were all obtained from the same sample, sequenced in a study of blood T cell repertoires in COVID-19. Measured with immunoSEQ multiplex PCR; TCRdb has only the in-frame clones, and not every one. This table has about 70,000 clones, more than 60% appearing once. What was sequenced was peripheral blood. These receptors were obtained from a human donor in a cohort sampled during active COVID-19.

This CDR3 reads CASSQSRTGAGADTQYF. The CDR3 bases are TGCGCCAGCAGTCAATCTCGGACAGGGGCTGGGGCAGATACGCAGTATTTT. The chain has TRBV23-1 and TRBJ2-3, with 9 nucleotides matching TRBD1. TRBV23-1 is identified as an open reading frame with a role that is uncertain. V dropped 0 bases and J dropped 4; count of bases not matched to a gene: 8. The CDR3 covers 17 residues.

The rearrangement joins TRBV20-1 to TRBJ1-5, with D possibly matching TRBD1 (5 bases). The ends were cut back, 3 bases at V and 3 bases at J, with 15 bases in the middle. The CDR3 has 15 residues. Germline loops: CDR1 DFQATT, CDR2 SNEGSKA (reference sequence). The CDR3, as DNA: TGCAGTGCTAGTGAGGAGGGACGGCTCAATCAGCCCCAGCATTTT. Amino acids: CSASEEGRLNQPQHF.

CDR3 sequence reads: CASSESGEAGELFF. In nucleotides, the CDR3 is TGTGCCAGCAGTGAATCGGGGGAGGCCGGGGAGCTGTTTTTT. The rearrangement joins TRBV6-1 to TRBJ2-2, with TRBD2 as a possible D gene (6 bases). There are 14 residues in the CDR3. Between the trimmed V and J ends, which lost 2 bases and 6 bases, there was a span of 10 bases. Looked up from germline, CDR1 is MNHNS and CDR2 is SASEGT.

V usage is TRBV2 and J usage is TRBJ2-7; weak D call: TRBD2 (6 bases). Looked up from germline, CDR1 is SNHLY and CDR2 is FYNNEI. The CDR3 consists of 15 residues. Trimming left V 6 bases short and J 2 bases short, with 17 bases between. The CDR3 loop is CASSAPGRTTYEQYF. DNA for the CDR3: TGTGCCAGCAGCGCTCCGGGACGGACTACCTACGAGCAGTACTTC.

V is TRBV25-1 and J is TRBJ1-4, with TRBD1 matching over 9 bases. Germline loops: CDR1 MGHDK, CDR2 SYGVNS. The CDR3 loop spans 13 amino acids. V lost 10 bases to trimming and J lost 5 bases; unmatched junction nucleotides: 5. The CDR3 region has the DNA TGTGCCACCAGGACAGGGGACAATGAAAAACTGTTTTTT. Its translation is CATRTGDNEKLFF.

J is TRBJ1-5 and V is TRBV28, with 12 bases identical to TRBD1. Per the germline V gene, CDR1 is MDHEN and CDR2 is SYDVKM. V shed 4 bases and J 5 bases; nucleotides not matched to a gene: 3. The CDR3 loop spans 15 amino acids. CDR3 DNA: TGTGCCAGCAGTTACGGGACAGGGGGCCATCAGCCCCAGCATTTT. The encoded protein is CASSYGTGGHQPQHF.

This chain uses TRBV6-5 with TRBJ1-4, with D unclear. Trimming removed 6 bases from V and 4 bases from J, with 6 bases in between. CDR3 length: 12 residues. Germline V lookup: CDR1 MNHEY, CDR2 SVGAGI. The CDR3 region has the DNA TGTGCCAGCAGGAGGAATAATGAAAAACTGTTTTTT. Its protein is CASRRNNEKLFF.

This clone was picked up one time. The V and J genes are TRBV25-1 and TRBJ1-2, with a tentative D call TRBD1 (5 bases). The CDR3 has 15 amino acids. CDR1 is MGHDK and CDR2 is SYGVNS in the germline V gene. V gave up 1 base and J gave up 4 bases, with 13 bases separating them. CDR3: CASSEWGERCYGYTF. In DNA form, the CDR3 reads TGTGCCAGCAGTGAATGGGGGGAGAGGTGCTATGGCTACACCTTC.